Listed below are T cell receptor beta chains from one sample, sequenced in a study of graft-versus-host responses after intestinal transplantation. TCRdb keeps only in-frame clones here, not all; method: immunoSEQ multiplex PCR. The table lists fewer than 120,000 clones, about 93% of them singletons. No cognate antigen is known for these TCRs. Sequencing used unstimulated CD8+ T cells sorted from spleen or lymph node cells, obtained before intestinal transplant. Receptors originate from a human donor who received an intestinal transplant. Both conserved end residues are part of each CDR3. The D gene is left open where the match is weak. Clone size is shown for a subset of rows, as once, few, many or a class of expanded clone.

length: 20; V: TRBV7-6; J: TRBJ2-1; D: TRBD1; size: -; DNA: TGTGCCAGCAGCGCTAAAACAGGGGGCGATGGCCCGAGCTCCTACAATGAGCAGTTCTTC; CDR3: CASSAKTGGDGPSSYNEQFF
length: 11; V: TRBV19; J: TRBJ2-7; D: -; size: -; DNA: TGTGCCAGTAGTATGGGATACGAGCAGTACTTC; CDR3: CASSMGYEQYF
length: 14; V: TRBV9; J: TRBJ2-1; D: -; size: -; DNA: TGTGCCAGCAGCGTAGGGGGCAGAGGGGAAAAGCAGTTCTTC; CDR3: CASSVGGRGEKQFF
length: 14; V: TRBV11-2; J: TRBJ2-7; D: TRBD2; size: -; DNA: TGTGCCAGCAGCTCCCCACTAGCGGCCTACGAGCAGTACTTC; CDR3: CASSSPLAAYEQYF
length: 14; V: TRBV28; J: TRBJ2-2; D: -; size: -; DNA: TGTGCCAGCAGGCTCGTTACGAACACCGGGGAGCTGTTTTTT; CDR3: CASRLVTNTGELFF
length: 13; V: TRBV5-5; J: TRBJ2-7; D: -; size: -; DNA: TGTGCCAGCAGCTTGGGGGACGGGGGAGAGCAGTACTTC; CDR3: CASSLGDGGEQYF
length: 12; V: TRBV7-8; J: TRBJ2-7; D: TRBD2; size: -; DNA: TGTGCCAGCAGACTAGCGGCCTACGAGCAGTACTTC; CDR3: CASRLAAYEQYF
length: 11; V: TRBV7-9; J: TRBJ2-1; D: TRBD2; size: -; DNA: TGTGCCTTTGGGACTAGCGGGATGCAGTTCTTC; CDR3: CAFGTSGMQFF
length: 14; V: TRBV29-1; J: TRBJ2-1; D: TRBD2; size: -; DNA: TGCAGCGTTCTAGGCGAGCGGGGCTACAATGAGCAGTTCTTC; CDR3: CSVLGERGYNEQFF
length: 15; V: TRBV2; J: TRBJ2-1; D: TRBD1; size: -; DNA: TGTGCCAGCAGACCCGGGACAGGGAGGTACAATGAGCAGTTCTTC; CDR3: CASRPGTGRYNEQFF
length: 18; V: TRBV18; J: TRBJ2-1; D: -; size: -; DNA: TGTGCCAGCTCACCACCGTTACGACGGTCCGGGACCTACAATGAGCAGTTCTTC; CDR3: CASSPPLRRSGTYNEQFF
length: 15; V: TRBV9; J: TRBJ2-5; D: TRBD2; size: -; DNA: TGTGCCAGTTCCCAAAGCGGGACTAGAGCAGAGACCCAGTACTTC; CDR3: CASSQSGTRAETQYF
length: 15; V: TRBV4-1; J: TRBJ1-2; D: -; size: -; DNA: TGCGCCAGCACCGACCGGACGGGTAATAACTATGGCTACACCTTC; CDR3: CASTDRTGNNYGYTF
length: 15; V: TRBV9; J: TRBJ1-4; D: -; size: -; DNA: TGTGCCAGCAGCGCGGGAGGGGGGGGTAATGAAAAACTGTTTTTT; CDR3: CASSAGGGGNEKLFF
length: 13; V: TRBV5-6; J: TRBJ2-1; D: -; size: once; DNA: TGTGCCAGCAGTTCCTGGGACTACAATGAGCAGTTCTTC; CDR3: CASSSWDYNEQFF
length: 13; V: TRBV9; J: TRBJ1-2; D: TRBD1; size: -; DNA: TGTGCCAGCAGTGGGGACAGACTGAGCGGCTACACCTTC; CDR3: CASSGDRLSGYTF
length: 15; V: TRBV11-2; J: TRBJ1-3; D: -; size: -; DNA: TGTGCCAGCAGCTTTGACGCCTGGCTCGAAAACACCATATATTTT; CDR3: CASSFDAWLENTIYF
length: 13; V: TRBV4-1; J: TRBJ2-7; D: -; size: -; DNA: TGCGCCAGCAGCCAAGGGAGGGGCGGGGAGCAGTACTTC; CDR3: CASSQGRGGEQYF
length: 16; V: TRBV18; J: TRBJ1-2; D: TRBD1; size: -; DNA: TGTGCCAGCTCACCATCAGGGACAGGGTTTCACTATGGCTACACCTTC; CDR3: CASSPSGTGFHYGYTF
length: 15; V: TRBV7-8; J: TRBJ1-1; D: -; size: -; DNA: TGTGCCAGCAGCCCTGAGATGGGGAAGAACACTGAAGCTTTCTTT; CDR3: CASSPEMGKNTEAFF
length: 15; V: TRBV28; J: TRBJ2-7; D: TRBD1; size: -; DNA: TGTGCCAGCAGGGCGCCGACAGGGGGTGTCTACGAGCAGTACTTC; CDR3: CASRAPTGGVYEQYF
length: 14; V: TRBV28; J: TRBJ1-5; D: -; size: -; DNA: TGTGCCAGCAGTTTCCTTCAGAAAAATCAGCCCCAGCATTTT; CDR3: CASSFLQKNQPQHF
length: 10; V: TRBV6-1; J: TRBJ2-7; D: -; size: once; DNA: TGTGCCAGCTACGCCTACGAGCAGTACTTC; CDR3: CASYAYEQYF
length: 13; V: TRBV28; J: TRBJ1-2; D: -; size: -; DNA: TGTGCCAGCACCCCGACGGGGAATGATGGCTACACCTTC; CDR3: CASTPTGNDGYTF
length: 15; V: TRBV19; J: TRBJ1-2; D: TRBD1; size: -; DNA: TGTGCCAGTAGTATTGGGGACAGCACTAACTATGGCTACACCTTC; CDR3: CASSIGDSTNYGYTF
length: 13; V: TRBV6-5; J: TRBJ2-5; D: TRBD2; size: -; DNA: TGTGCCAGCAGCCCCGGACTAGCCCCTTCCCAGTACTTC; CDR3: CASSPGLAPSQYF
length: 13; V: TRBV7-9; J: TRBJ2-4; D: -; size: -; DNA: TGTGCCAGCAGCTTACCCAGTAAAAACATTCAGTACTTC; CDR3: CASSLPSKNIQYF
length: 17; V: TRBV4-1; J: TRBJ2-5; D: -; size: -; DNA: TGCGCCAGCAGCCAAGAGGGGCGCAGTTGGCTCCAAGAGACCCAGTACTTC; CDR3: CASSQEGRSWLQETQYF
length: 13; V: TRBV7-6; J: TRBJ1-1; D: -; size: -; DNA: TGTGCCAGCAGCTACAGGGTGGACACTGAAGCTTTCTTT; CDR3: CASSYRVDTEAFF
length: 16; V: TRBV10-3; J: TRBJ2-7; D: -; size: -; DNA: TGTGCCATCAGCGAAGTGATGCAGCGTTTGTCCTACGAGCAGTACTTC; CDR3: CAISEVMQRLSYEQYF
length: 17; V: TRBV11-3; J: TRBJ1-1; D: TRBD1; size: -; DNA: TGTGCCAGCAGCACCCGACAGGGACCCCGCGGGAACACTGAAGCTTTCTTT; CDR3: CASSTRQGPRGNTEAFF
length: 11; V: TRBV4-2; J: TRBJ2-7; D: -; size: -; DNA: TGTGCCAGCAGCCCCGGCTACGAGCAGTACTTC; CDR3: CASSPGYEQYF
length: 16; V: TRBV28; J: TRBJ2-1; D: -; size: -; DNA: TGTGCCAGCAGTCTAACTGCCGGGATGAACTACAATGAGCAGTTCTTC; CDR3: CASSLTAGMNYNEQFF
length: 15; V: TRBV7-2; J: TRBJ1-5; D: -; size: -; DNA: TGTGCCAGCAGCCGACCGCTCGGAGGCAATCAGCCCCAGCATTTT; CDR3: CASSRPLGGNQPQHF